The 26 T cell receptor beta chains given below trace back to one sample, sequenced in a study of T cell responses to AZD1222 COVID-19 vaccine. Sequenced by immunoSEQ multiplex PCR; TCRdb stores in-frame clones only, minus some. The table includes about 120,000 clones, about 88% detected once. Sequencing used peripheral blood, obtained on day 0 of AZD1222 vaccination. These receptors were taken from an adult in good health.

This clone has only one observation. J is TRBJ1-2 and V is TRBV4-1; D possibly corresponds to TRBD1 (6 bases). The ends were cut back, 4 bases at V and 5 bases at J, with 14 bases in the middle. The germline gives CDR1 MGHRA, CDR2 YSYEKL. The CDR3 runs to 14 residues. Here the CDR3 DNA reads TGCGCCAGCAGCCCGTACCAGGGGAATTATGGCTACACCTTC. It codes for CASSPYQGNYGYTF.

The rearrangement joins TRBV7-9 to TRBJ1-1, with D unresolved. The V and J ends lost 0 bases and 10 bases respectively, with 9 bases between them. CDR1 SEHNR and CDR2 FQNEAQ come from the germline V gene (reference sequence). The length of the CDR3 is 12 residues. CDR3 DNA: TGTGCCAGCAGCTTAGCTAGTTTCGGAGCTTTCTTT. The encoded protein is CASSLASFGAFF.

The V gene is TRBV6-5, the J gene TRBJ2-1; 13 nucleotides align to TRBD2. V was clipped by 11 bases and J by 10 bases; unmatched bases: 14. The germline CDR1 and CDR2 sequences are MNHEY and SVGAGI. The CDR3 runs 15 residues. The CDR3 bases are TGTGCCGGGGGCAGTTGGACTAGCGGGAGTGACGAGCAGTTCTTC. It translates to CAGGSWTSGSDEQFF.

V gene TRBV24-1 combines with J gene TRBJ2-7; no clear D. Per the germline V gene, CDR1 is KGHDR and CDR2 is SFDVKD. The length of the CDR3 is 15 residues. V lost 4 bases and J lost 5, with 17 bases in between. CDR3 DNA: TGTGCCACCAGTGACCCGGCCCCCTGGGTGGACGAGCAGTACTTC. Translating it yields CATSDPAPWVDEQYF.

The chain has TRBV5-4 and TRBJ2-7; TRBD1 matches 7 bases. This CDR3 comprises 15 residues. Germline-derived CDR1 and CDR2 are SGHNT and YYREEE (reference sequence). Trimming at V came to 4 bases and at J to 2 bases, leaving 9 bases not matched to a gene. Here the CDR3 DNA reads TGTGCCAGCAGCATCCGACAGGGATCGGCCTACGAGCAGTACTTC. Encoded protein: CASSIRQGSAYEQYF. Filled out from reference TRBV5-4 and TRBJ2-7, the complete variable domain reads ETGVTQSPTHLIKTRGQQVTLRCSSQSGHNTVSWYQQALGQGPQFIFQYYREEENGRGNFPPRFSGLQFPNYSSELNVNALELDDSALYLCASSIRQGSAYEQYFGPGTRLTVT.

The V gene is TRBV11-3, the J gene TRBJ2-5, with 8 bases matching TRBD2. The J segment lost 1 base and the V segment lost 5 bases, leaving 6 bases of the junction unmatched. There are 15 residues in the CDR3. Germline V gene lookup returns CDR1 SGHNT and CDR2 YENEEA. Written as DNA, the CDR3 is TGTGCCAGCAGCCCCCAAGCGGGAGCCCAAGAGACCCAGTACTTC. Protein sequence: CASSPQAGAQETQYF.

This chain uses TRBV30 with TRBJ1-5; no clear D. Looked up from germline, CDR1 is GTSNPN and CDR2 is SVGIG (reference sequence). CDR3 length: 15 residues. The germline V and J ends were trimmed by 2 bases and 0 bases, with 11 bases remaining between them. The CDR3 loop reads CAWSLHPDSNQPQHF. The CDR3 region has the DNA TGTGCCTGGAGTCTCCACCCGGATAGCAATCAGCCCCAGCATTTT. The full variable domain, rest sourced from reference TRBV30 and TRBJ1-5, is SQTIHQWPATLVQPVGSPLSLECTVEGTSNPNLYWYRQAAGRGLQLLFYSVGIGQISSEVPQNLSASRPQDRQFILSSKKLLLSDSGFYLCAWSLHPDSNQPQHFGDGTRLSIL.

The rearrangement links TRBV5-4 to TRBJ1-2; 8 nucleotides align to TRBD1. The CDR3 length is 15 residues. Germline CDR1 reads SGHNT; CDR2 reads YYREEE (reference sequence). V dropped 0 bases and J dropped 7; count of bases not matched to a gene: 8. This CDR3 is CASSLETGAMAGYTF. CDR3 nucleotides: TGTGCCAGCAGCTTGGAGACAGGGGCAATGGCTGGCTACACCTTC.

The genes are TRBV3-1 (or the pseudogene TRBV3-2) and TRBJ1-5, with D hard to call. The V end lost 4 bases, the J end lost 3 bases, and 10 bases lay between the germline ends. The CDR3 is 14 amino acids. Germline V lookup: CDR1 LGHDT, CDR2 YNNKEL (reference sequence). CDR3 loop: CASSLRRDNQPQHF. CDR3 nucleotide sequence: TGTGCCAGCAGCCTCAGGAGGGACAATCAGCCCCAGCATTTT.

This clone was detected many times. The genes are TRBV7-8 and TRBJ2-1; possibly TRBD2 for D (5 bases). This CDR3 contains 11 residues. V was trimmed by 11 bases and J by 7 bases, leaving 12 bases between them. Germline V lookup: CDR1 SGHVS, CDR2 FQNEAQ. DNA of the CDR3: TGTGCCCTTCGCGGGCCGAATGAGCAGTTCTTC. Translated: CALRGPNEQFF.

The genes are TRBV7-3 and TRBJ1-2; D is uncertain. The CDR3 runs 13 residues. Germline-derived CDR1 and CDR2 are SGHTA and FQGTGA. Trimming took 5 bases from V and 5 from J, leaving 12 bases between them. The CDR3 coding sequence is TGTGCCAGCAGCCCGGGGTGGGAGTATGGCTACACCTTC. It yields the protein CASSPGWEYGYTF.

This chain's CDR3 is CASSGATGGRIDEAFF. In DNA, the CDR3 is TGTGCCAGCAGCGGAGCTACAGGGGGAAGGATTGATGAAGCTTTCTTT. This chain uses TRBV13 with TRBJ1-1; 8 positions match TRBD1. Germline lookup yields CDR1 PRHDT and CDR2 FYEKMQ (reference sequence). V shed 5 bases, J shed 7 bases, and the junction held 15 bases outside the gene matches. The CDR3 loop spans 16 amino acids.

This chain connects TRBV5-1 to TRBJ2-3; 15 nucleotides match TRBD2. V shed 7 bases, J shed 0 bases, and the junction held 0 bases outside the gene matches. The CDR3 length is 15 residues. CDR1 and CDR2 from the germline V gene are SGHRS and YFSETQ. For the CDR3, the DNA is TGCGCCAGCGGGACTAGCGGGAGGAGCACAGATACGCAGTATTTT. Amino acid sequence: CASGTSGRSTDTQYF.

The chain couples TRBV19 to TRBJ2-6; D is possibly TRBD2 (5 bases). The V gene lost 11 bases and the J gene lost 0 bases, with 8 bases spanning the gap. Germline CDR1 LNHDA, CDR2 SQIVND (reference sequence). The CDR3 sequence is 13 residues long. CDR3 in DNA: TGTGCCGTAGGACTCTCTGGGGCCAACGTCCTGACTTTC. Its protein product is CAVGLSGANVLTF.

The table lists this clone with a count of one. The chain couples TRBV9 to TRBJ1-6; a weak D match, TRBD1 (5 bases). CDR3 size: 15 residues. The germline CDR1 and CDR2 sequences are SGDLS and YYNGEE. Trimming shortened V by 4 bases and J by 7 bases, and 15 bases separated the two germline ends. CDR3 residues: CASSPAGGLNSPLHF. CDR3 bases: TGTGCCAGCAGCCCGGCCGGGGGTCTAAATTCACCCCTCCACTTT.

CDR3 DNA: TGCGCCAGCAGCACTTCCGGGACAGGGGCCGGCGAGCAGTACTTC. Residues: CASSTSGTGAGEQYF. The chain couples TRBV5-1 to TRBJ2-7; 10 nucleotides align to TRBD1. The germline V gene has CDR1 SGHRS and CDR2 YFSETQ. V dropped 4 bases and J dropped 6; count of bases not matched to a gene: 10. The CDR3 consists of 15 residues.

This clone was detected only once. The chain links TRBV24-1 to TRBJ1-2, with D uncertain. This CDR3 contains 14 residues. CDR1 and CDR2 from the germline V gene are KGHDR and SFDVKD. Trimming removed 3 bases from V and 3 bases from J, with 10 bases in between. This CDR3 reads CATSDAGRYYGYTF. The CDR3 nucleotides are TGTGCCACCAGTGATGCCGGACGGTACTATGGCTACACCTTC.

This clone was observed a few times. The chain employs TRBV28 and TRBJ1-1; tentatively, D is TRBD1 (5 bases). Germline CDR1 MDHEN, CDR2 SYDVKM. The germline V and J ends were trimmed by 4 bases and 5 bases, with 14 bases remaining between them. This CDR3 contains 14 residues. The CDR3 loop reads CASSSLGGGTEAFF. As DNA, the CDR3 is TGTGCCAGCAGTTCCCTGGGGGGGGGTACTGAAGCTTTCTTT.

The chain recombines TRBV6-5 with TRBJ1-1; no definite D call. V was trimmed by 5 bases and J by 13 bases, leaving 14 bases between them. The germline CDR1 and CDR2 sequences are MNHEY and SVGAGI. The CDR3 runs to 11 residues. The CDR3 region has the DNA TGTGCCAGCAGTCCCCTAGATCCAGGTTTCTTT. This sequence encodes CASSPLDPGFF.

The chain employs TRBV7-2 and TRBJ1-5; D gene uncertain. The CDR3 covers 14 residues. Trimming left V 1 base short and J 3 bases short, with 7 bases between. CDR1 is SGHTA, CDR2 FQGNSA, per germline. DNA of the CDR3: TGTGCCAGCAGCTTAGAAGGGTACAATCAGCCCCAGCATTTT. Its translation is CASSLEGYNQPQHF.

The CDR3 reads CASRGGGPYGYTF. The CDR3 bases are TGTGCCAGCAGAGGGGGAGGGCCCTATGGCTACACCTTC. The chain employs TRBV28 and TRBJ1-2; perhaps TRBD1 as D (6 bases). V was clipped by 6 bases and J by 4 bases, with 12 bases between them. CDR1 MDHEN and CDR2 SYDVKM come from the germline V gene. The CDR3 has 13 amino acids.

The rearrangement links TRBV10-3 to TRBJ2-2; 9 nucleotides match TRBD2. J gave up 5 bases and V 4 bases, and 11 bases lay outside the gene matches. CDR3 length: 17 amino acids. Germline V CDR1 and CDR2: ENHRY, SYGVKD. The CDR3 nucleotides are TGTGCCATCAGTGTCGGTTTTAGCGGGAGTGGGACCGGGGAGCTGTTTTTT. This gives the protein CAISVGFSGSGTGELFF.

This chain connects TRBV7-2 to TRBJ2-1, with 9 bases lining up with TRBD1. The CDR3 has 15 amino acids. CDR1 and CDR2 from the germline V gene are SGHTA and FQGNSA. Germline trimming cut 1 base from V and 4 bases from J; bases unmatched to any gene: 2. CDR3 sequence (DNA): TGTGCCAGCAGCTTAGAGGGACAGGGATACAATGAGCAGTTCTTC. Protein sequence: CASSLEGQGYNEQFF.

The CDR3 is CASSPRQGADNYGYTF. CDR3 sequence (DNA): TGTGCCAGCTCACCACGGCAGGGGGCTGATAACTATGGCTACACCTTC. This chain joins TRBV18 and TRBJ1-2, with TRBD1 matching 8 bases. Germline loops: CDR1 KGHSH, CDR2 LQKENI. The V gene end was trimmed by 1 base and the J gene end by 1 base; junction bases not matched to a gene: 5. This CDR3 spans 16 amino acids. Using reference TRBV18 and TRBJ1-2 for the parts outside the CDR3, the full variable domain is NAGVMQNPRHLVRRRGQEARLRCSPMKGHSHVYWYRQLPEEGLKFMVYLQKENIIDESGMPKERFSAEFPKEGPSILRIQQVVRGDSAAYFCASSPRQGADNYGYTFGSGTRLTVV.

The chain carries TRBV28 and TRBJ1-1; weak D call: TRBD1 (6 bases). Per germline, CDR1 MDHEN and CDR2 SYDVKM. The CDR3 length is 14 residues. The V and J ends lost 8 bases and 6 bases respectively, with 19 bases between them. This CDR3 reads CASYDWGARSEAFF. CDR3 sequence (DNA): TGTGCCAGCTACGATTGGGGGGCGCGGTCTGAAGCTTTCTTT.

The genes are TRBV19 and TRBJ2-3, with D perhaps TRBD1 (6 bases). Germline values: CDR1 LNHDA, CDR2 SQIVND (reference sequence). Deletions cut 4 bases from V and 0 bases from J, with 8 bases between. This CDR3 contains 14 residues. The CDR3 bases are TGTGCCAGTAGTACTCAGGGGAGCACAGATACGCAGTATTTT. Its protein is CASSTQGSTDTQYF.